This T cell receptor (beta chain) comes out of a study of T cells in tumors after PD-1 blockade. Across the whole study: Daily vismodegib 150 mg continued in a subset of anti-PD-1-treated patients. On average, peripheral blood gave about 100,000 TCR templates and 37,000 or so unique clonotypes. Study-level findings and limits: Blood contained approximately 43% of the tumor's TCR clonotypes.

Trimming pared 1 base from V and 5 bases from J, leaving 14 bases between. This CDR3 is built from 15 residues. In germline, CDR1 is LGHDT, CDR2 YNNKEL (reference sequence). Assay: immunoSEQ multiplex PCR; the TCRdb copy retains only in-frame clones and omits some. Here the sample spans roughly 49,000 clones, 81% being singletons. Concerning this clone itself: What it recognizes is unknown.

Input was about 616 ng to 6,500 ng of genomic DNA from tumor or blood. This TCR was recovered from a human donor with basal cell carcinoma. The sequencing used PBMCs, collected before anti-PD-1 treatment. The chain combines TRBV3-1 (or the pseudogene TRBV3-2) with TRBJ2-5, with D unresolved. The chain's CDR3 is CASSQAGSLGETQYF. In DNA, the CDR3 is TGTGCCAGCAGCCAAGCGGGCAGCCTCGGGGAGACCCAGTACTTC.